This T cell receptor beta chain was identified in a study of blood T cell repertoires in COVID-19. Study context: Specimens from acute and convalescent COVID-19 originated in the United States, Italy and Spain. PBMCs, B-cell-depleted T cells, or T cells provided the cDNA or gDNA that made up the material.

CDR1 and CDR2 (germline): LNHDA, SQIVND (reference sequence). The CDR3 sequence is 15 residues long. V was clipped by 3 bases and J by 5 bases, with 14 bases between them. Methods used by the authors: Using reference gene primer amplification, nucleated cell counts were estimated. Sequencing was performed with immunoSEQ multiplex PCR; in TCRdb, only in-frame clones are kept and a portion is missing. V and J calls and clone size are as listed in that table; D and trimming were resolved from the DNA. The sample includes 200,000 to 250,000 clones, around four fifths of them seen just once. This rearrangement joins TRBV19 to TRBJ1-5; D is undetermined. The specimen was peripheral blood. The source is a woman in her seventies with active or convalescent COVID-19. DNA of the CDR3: TGTGCCAGTAGTATTGAGGGCCGCGCGTATCAGCCCCAGCATTTT. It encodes CASSIEGRAYQPQHF.